Listed here are 25 T cell receptor beta chains from one sample, sequenced in a study of blood T cell repertoires in COVID-19. Repertoires were generated with immunoSEQ multiplex PCR, while TCRdb's copy carries only in-frame clones and drops some. The data show tens of thousands of clones, around 87% seen once. Sequencing was performed on peripheral blood. The source is a woman of 80 years or more with acute or convalescent COVID-19.

The chain carries TRBV12-3 or TRBV12-4 and TRBJ1-2; D is uncertain. The CDR3 totals 13 residues. The V end lost 3 bases, the J end lost 8 bases, and 13 bases lay between the germline ends. In DNA, the CDR3 is TGTGCCAGCAGTTTCAAACTTGAGTTGGGCTACACCTTC. It translates to CASSFKLELGYTF.

The gene calls are TRBV19 and TRBJ2-1; 10 nucleotides match TRBD2. Losses at the gene ends were 5 bases for V and 9 bases for J; bases not matched to a gene: 16. CDR3 length: 17 residues. CDR1 is LNHDA and CDR2 is SQIVND in the germline V gene (reference sequence). The CDR3 DNA is TGTGCCAGTAGTGGCTATCCCGGGACTAGCGCGGGGGGTGAGCAGTTCTTC. It is translated as CASSGYPGTSAGGEQFF.

The V gene is TRBV11-1, the J gene TRBJ2-2, with 9 bases aligning to TRBD1. The CDR3 has 15 residues. After removal of 4 bases from V and 3 bases from J, the junction contained 3 bases not matched to a gene. CDR1 and CDR2 from the germline V gene are SGHAT and FQDESV (reference sequence). This chain's CDR3 is CASSSGQGYTGELFF. The CDR3, as DNA: TGTGCCAGCAGCTCGGGACAGGGATACACCGGGGAGCTGTTTTTT.

The rearrangement joins TRBV12-3 or TRBV12-4 to TRBJ2-1; unclear D gene. V lost 6 bases and J lost 5, with 11 bases in between. The CDR3 spans 13 residues. CDR3 amino acids: CASRRSANNEQFF. For the CDR3, the DNA is TGTGCCAGCAGAAGAAGCGCAAACAATGAGCAGTTCTTC.

V gene TRBV30 combines with J gene TRBJ2-3; 8 nucleotides match TRBD2. The germline gives CDR1 GTSNPN, CDR2 SVGIG (reference sequence). V shed 3 bases and J 2 bases; nucleotides not matched to a gene: 10. The CDR3 contains 16 residues. The CDR3, as DNA: TGTGCCTGGAGGAGGACTAGCCGGGGAGCCACAGATACGCAGTATTTT. Its translation: CAWRRTSRGATDTQYF.

The rearrangement links TRBV6-5 to TRBJ1-6; 7 bases match TRBD1. The ends lost 7 bases at V and 7 bases at J; junction bases unmatched: 10. The CDR3 is 15 residues long. Germline V gene lookup returns CDR1 MNHEY and CDR2 SVGAGI. The CDR3 nucleotides are TGTGCCAGCATTCCAAACAGGGGTGTAAATTCACCCCTCCACTTT. Protein sequence: CASIPNRGVNSPLHF.

Here the CDR3 reads CASSQTWCEQFF. For the CDR3, the DNA is TGTGCCAGCAGCCAAACATGGTGCGAGCAGTTCTTC. This chain joins TRBV3-1 (or the pseudogene TRBV3-2) and TRBJ2-1, with unresolved D. V lost 2 bases and J 10 bases, leaving 9 bases between the germline ends. This CDR3 region has 12 residues. Germline V gene sequence: CDR1 LGHDT, CDR2 YNNKEL (reference sequence).

The genes are TRBV30 and TRBJ1-2, with D hard to call. The length of the CDR3 is 12 residues. V was trimmed by 2 bases and J by 8 bases, leaving 12 bases between them. The germline V gene encodes CDR1 GTSNPN and CDR2 SVGIG (reference sequence). CDR3 in DNA: TGTGCCTGGAGTCCACCAGGTGGGGGCTACACCTTC. Its protein product is CAWSPPGGGYTF. The variable domain in full, completed from reference TRBV30 and TRBJ1-2, reads SQTIHQWPATLVQPVGSPLSLECTVEGTSNPNLYWYRQAAGRGLQLLFYSVGIGQISSEVPQNLSASRPQDRQFILSSKKLLLSDSGFYLCAWSPPGGGYTFGSGTRLTVV.

This rearrangement joins TRBV12-3 or TRBV12-4 to TRBJ2-7, with D uncertain. This CDR3 spans 12 amino acids. Trimming took off 2 bases at V and 7 bases at J, with 9 bases between the two ends. CDR3 region: CASSLRELEQYF. The CDR3 nucleotides read TGTGCCAGCAGTTTACGAGAATTGGAGCAGTACTTC.

This chain joins TRBV18 and TRBJ1-2; TRBD1 aligns across 8 bases. Germline assignment: CDR1 KGHSH and CDR2 LQKENI. The CDR3 spans 13 residues. After removal of 2 bases from V and 6 bases from J, the junction contained 2 bases not matched to a gene. CDR3 in amino acids: CASSPATGDGYTF. The DNA of the CDR3 is TGTGCCAGCTCACCAGCGACAGGGGATGGCTACACCTTC.

V and J are TRBV13 and TRBJ2-7; a weak D match, TRBD2 (6 bases). Deletions cut 2 bases from V and 7 bases from J, with 18 bases between. Germline values: CDR1 PRHDT, CDR2 FYEKMQ (reference sequence). CDR3 length: 15 residues. CDR3 sequence (DNA): TGTGCCAGCAGCTTACGGGCAGGGCAGGGAGGAGAGCAGTACTTC. Protein: CASSLRAGQGGEQYF.

Here the CDR3 DNA reads TGCGCCAGCAAGGAGGTGACAGGGGGGGAGACCCAGTACTTC. As protein: CASKEVTGGETQYF. The chain couples TRBV5-1 to TRBJ2-5; the match to TRBD1 covers 9 bases. The CDR3 runs to 14 residues. Trimming took 6 bases from V and 5 from J; bases not matched to a gene: 8. The germline gives CDR1 SGHRS, CDR2 YFSETQ.

This chain uses TRBV6-5 with TRBJ2-5; 7 bases fit TRBD2. The CDR3 is 13 amino acids. Germline V gene lookup returns CDR1 MNHEY and CDR2 SVGAGI. Trimming at V came to 7 bases and at J to 5 bases, leaving 7 bases not matched to a gene. The CDR3 protein is CASTPAGGETQYF. CDR3 DNA: TGTGCCAGCACCCCCGCCGGGGGGGAGACCCAGTACTTC.

J is TRBJ2-5 and V is TRBV27, with 7 bases matching TRBD1. CDR3 length: 14 amino acids. V was pared by 5 bases and J by 5 bases, with 8 bases of the junction left unmatched. The germline V gene encodes CDR1 MNHEY and CDR2 SMNVEV (reference sequence). CDR3 residues: CASSTGAVRETQYF. The CDR3 DNA follows: TGTGCCAGCAGTACAGGGGCGGTCAGGGAGACCCAGTACTTC.

The chain carries TRBV30 and TRBJ1-1; 7 bases are shared with TRBD1. V shed 3 bases and J 0 bases; nucleotides not matched to a gene: 4. CDR1 and CDR2 from the germline V gene are GTSNPN and SVGIG (reference sequence). The CDR3 covers 14 residues. The CDR3 DNA follows: TGTGCCTGGAGCCTTGGGACAGTGAACACTGAAGCTTTCTTT. Protein sequence: CAWSLGTVNTEAFF.

J is TRBJ2-1 and V is TRBV11-2; perhaps TRBD1 as D (6 bases). CDR1 is SGHAT and CDR2 is FQNNGV in the germline V gene. CDR3 length equals 15 residues. Trimming left V 5 bases short and J 9 bases short, with 20 bases between. CDR3 protein: CASSLNRERGGEQFF. The CDR3 DNA reads TGTGCCAGCAGCCTAAACAGGGAACGAGGCGGTGAGCAGTTCTTC.

V is TRBV3-1 (or the pseudogene TRBV3-2) and J is TRBJ2-5; TRBD2 agrees at 14 bases. The CDR3 has 16 residues. The V gene's germline CDR1 is LGHDT and CDR2 YNNKEL (reference sequence). Trimming at V came to 2 bases and at J to 4 bases, leaving 3 bases not matched to a gene. The CDR3 loop is CASSQKGLAGVETQYF. In DNA, the CDR3 is TGTGCCAGCAGCCAAAAGGGACTAGCGGGAGTAGAGACCCAGTACTTC.

This clone came up a few times. V is TRBV3-1 (or the pseudogene TRBV3-2) and J is TRBJ2-1, with 7 positions matching TRBD2. The V gene's germline CDR1 is LGHDT and CDR2 YNNKEL (reference sequence). The CDR3 contains 13 residues. With 4 bases clipped from V and 5 bases from J, the junction kept 2 bases outside the gene matches. CDR3 in DNA: TGTGCCAGCAGCCGGGACTACAACAATGAGCAGTTCTTC. Residues: CASSRDYNNEQFF.

The V and J genes are TRBV2 and TRBJ1-4; TRBD1 matches at 8 bases. This CDR3 has 14 amino acids. Per the germline V gene, CDR1 is SNHLY and CDR2 is FYNNEI. J was trimmed by 2 bases and V by 5 bases; bases with no gene match: 1. The CDR3 here is CASSRQGTNEKLFF. CDR3 coding DNA: TGTGCCAGCAGTCGACAGGGGACTAATGAAAAACTGTTTTTT.

The rearrangement joins TRBV10-3 to TRBJ1-2; TRBD1 is a possible D gene (5 bases). Germline V CDR1 and CDR2: ENHRY, SYGVKD. V was cut by 0 bases and J by 6 bases, with 5 bases left in between. CDR3 size: 12 residues. CDR3 DNA: TGTGCCATCAGTGAGTCAGGGGATGGCTACACCTTC. Its translation is CAISESGDGYTF.

This clone has more than one count but fewer than ten. The chain recombines TRBV11-2 with TRBJ2-7; 7 bases map to TRBD1. The CDR3 length is 16 residues. Trimming took 5 bases from V and 4 from J; bases not matched to a gene: 14. Per the germline V gene, CDR1 is SGHAT and CDR2 is FQNNGV. The CDR3 coding sequence is TGTGCCAGCAGCCCGATATCGACAGGGAAATTTTACGAGCAGTACTTC. Encoded protein: CASSPISTGKFYEQYF.

The V call is TRBV9, the J call TRBJ2-5, with D maybe TRBD2 (7 bases). The CDR3 is 15 residues long. Germline V gene sequence: CDR1 SGDLS, CDR2 YYNGEE. V lost 3 bases and J lost 5, with 17 bases in between. The CDR3 region has the DNA TGTGCCAGCAGCGCCTACCAGGGGAGGGGTGAGACCCAGTACTTC. This translates into CASSAYQGRGETQYF.

The gene calls are TRBV7-8 and TRBJ1-6; 7 nucleotides line up with TRBD1. CDR3 length: 17 residues. V lost 5 bases to trimming and J lost 2 bases; unmatched junction nucleotides: 9. Germline V gene data show CDR1 as SGHVS and CDR2 as FQNEAQ. CDR3 region: CASSPVVGGPYNSPLHF. CDR3 nucleotides: TGTGCCAGCAGCCCCGTAGTAGGGGGCCCCTATAATTCACCCCTCCACTTT.

This chain joins TRBV5-1 and TRBJ1-1; no definite D call. CDR3 length: 13 amino acids. CDR1 and CDR2 (germline): SGHRS, YFSETQ. V was trimmed by 0 bases and J by 1 base, leaving 4 bases between them. The CDR3 region has the DNA TGCGCCAGCAGCTTGGACAAGAACACTGAAGCTTTCTTT. It encodes CASSLDKNTEAFF.

The V and J genes are TRBV5-6 and TRBJ1-2, with no clear D. CDR3 length: 13 residues. V lost 0 bases and J 5 bases, leaving 8 bases between the germline ends. Germline CDR1 and CDR2: SGHDT and YYEEEE. The CDR3 bases are TGTGCCAGCAGCTTGGGCCGGGTATATGGCTACACCTTC. Translated: CASSLGRVYGYTF.